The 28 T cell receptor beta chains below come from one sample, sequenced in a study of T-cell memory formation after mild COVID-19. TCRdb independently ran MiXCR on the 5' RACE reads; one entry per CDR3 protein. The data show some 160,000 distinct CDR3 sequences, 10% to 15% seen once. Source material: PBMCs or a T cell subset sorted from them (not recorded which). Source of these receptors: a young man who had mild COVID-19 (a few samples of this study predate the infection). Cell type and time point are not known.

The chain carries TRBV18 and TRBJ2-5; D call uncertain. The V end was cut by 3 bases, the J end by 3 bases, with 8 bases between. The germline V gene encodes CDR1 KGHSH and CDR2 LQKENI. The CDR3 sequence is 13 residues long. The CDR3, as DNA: TGTGCCAGCTCACCTACCGTGAAAGAGACCCAGTACTTC. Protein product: CASSPTVKETQYF. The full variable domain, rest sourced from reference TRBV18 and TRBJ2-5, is NAGVMQNPRHLVRRRGQEARLRCSPMKGHSHVYWYRQLPEEGLKFMVYLQKENIIDESGMPKERFSAEFPKEGPSILRIQQVVRGDSAAYFCASSPTVKETQYFGPGTRLLVL.

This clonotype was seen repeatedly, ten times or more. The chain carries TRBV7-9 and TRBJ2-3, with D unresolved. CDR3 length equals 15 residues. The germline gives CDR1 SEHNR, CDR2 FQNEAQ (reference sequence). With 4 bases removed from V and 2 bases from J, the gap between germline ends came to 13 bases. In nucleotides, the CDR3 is TGTGCCAGCAGCTCCCGACTGCCAGTCACAGATACGCAGTATTTT. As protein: CASSSRLPVTDTQYF.

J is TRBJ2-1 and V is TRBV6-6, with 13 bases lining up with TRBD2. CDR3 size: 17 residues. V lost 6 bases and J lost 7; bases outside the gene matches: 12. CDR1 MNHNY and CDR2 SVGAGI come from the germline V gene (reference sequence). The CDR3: CASRKTSGGLLGNEQFF. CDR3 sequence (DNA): TGTGCCAGCAGGAAGACTAGCGGGGGGCTCCTTGGGAATGAGCAGTTCTTC.

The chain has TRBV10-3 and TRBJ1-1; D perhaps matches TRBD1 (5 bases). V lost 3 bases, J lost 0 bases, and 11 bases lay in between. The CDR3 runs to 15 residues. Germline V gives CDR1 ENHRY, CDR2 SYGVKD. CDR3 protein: CAISENGGLNTEAFF. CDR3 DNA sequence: TGTGCCATCAGTGAAAACGGGGGATTGAACACTGAAGCTTTCTTT.

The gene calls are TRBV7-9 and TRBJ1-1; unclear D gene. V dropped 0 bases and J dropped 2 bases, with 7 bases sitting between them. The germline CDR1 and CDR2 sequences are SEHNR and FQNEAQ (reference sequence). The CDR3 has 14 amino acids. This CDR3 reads CASSLAVGNTEAFF. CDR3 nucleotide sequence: TGTGCCAGCAGCTTAGCTGTCGGAAACACTGAAGCTTTCTTT.

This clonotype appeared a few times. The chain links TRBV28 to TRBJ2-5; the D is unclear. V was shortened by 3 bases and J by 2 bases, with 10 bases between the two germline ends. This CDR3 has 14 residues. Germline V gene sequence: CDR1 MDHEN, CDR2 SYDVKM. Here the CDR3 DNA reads TGTGCCAGCAGTTTCGGGCTGAGGCAAGAGACCCAGTACTTC. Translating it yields CASSFGLRQETQYF.

Here the CDR3 reads CASSYSTGVSGNSPLHF. DNA of the CDR3: TGTGCCAGCAGTTACTCGACCGGGGTCAGTGGTAATTCACCCCTCCACTTT. The chain couples TRBV6-5 to TRBJ1-6; D gene ambiguous. This CDR3 contains 17 residues. Germline V lookup: CDR1 MNHEY, CDR2 SVGAGI. The ends were cut back, 0 bases at V and 6 bases at J, with 15 bases in the middle.

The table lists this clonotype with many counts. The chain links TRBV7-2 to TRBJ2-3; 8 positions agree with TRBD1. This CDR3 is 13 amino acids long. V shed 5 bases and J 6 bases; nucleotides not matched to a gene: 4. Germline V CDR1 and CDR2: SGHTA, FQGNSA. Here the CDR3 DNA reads TGTGCCAGCAGCGACAGGGGCTCGGATACGCAGTATTTT. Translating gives CASSDRGSDTQYF.

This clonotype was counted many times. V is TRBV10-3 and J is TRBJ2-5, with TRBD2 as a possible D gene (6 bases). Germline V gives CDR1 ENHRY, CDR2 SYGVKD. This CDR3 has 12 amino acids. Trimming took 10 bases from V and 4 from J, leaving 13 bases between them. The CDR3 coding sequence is TGTGCCACCTCGAGGGGAGGAGAGACCCAGTACTTC. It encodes CATSRGGETQYF.

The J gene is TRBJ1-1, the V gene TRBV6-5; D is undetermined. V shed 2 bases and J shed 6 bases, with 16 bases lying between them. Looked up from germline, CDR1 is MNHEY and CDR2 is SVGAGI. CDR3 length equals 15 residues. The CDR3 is CASSYGPLGDSEAFF. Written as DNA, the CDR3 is TGTGCCAGCAGTTACGGTCCTTTAGGTGATTCTGAAGCTTTCTTT.

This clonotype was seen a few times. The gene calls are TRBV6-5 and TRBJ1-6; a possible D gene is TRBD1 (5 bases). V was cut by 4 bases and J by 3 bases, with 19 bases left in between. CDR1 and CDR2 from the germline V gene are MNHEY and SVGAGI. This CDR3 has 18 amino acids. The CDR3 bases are TGTGCCAGCAGTTCTGCCTTGGGGGGTCATAACTATAATTCACCCCTCCACTTT. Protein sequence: CASSSALGGHNYNSPLHF.

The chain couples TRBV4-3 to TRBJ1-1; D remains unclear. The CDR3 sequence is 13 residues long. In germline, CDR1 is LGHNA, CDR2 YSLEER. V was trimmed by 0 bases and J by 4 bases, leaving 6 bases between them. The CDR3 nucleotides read TGCGCCAGCAGCCAAGATCGGTTCACTGAAGCTTTCTTT. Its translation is CASSQDRFTEAFF.

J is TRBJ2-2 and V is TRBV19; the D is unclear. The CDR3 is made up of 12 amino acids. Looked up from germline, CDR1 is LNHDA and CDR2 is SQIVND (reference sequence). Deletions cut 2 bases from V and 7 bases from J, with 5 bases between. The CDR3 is CASSISYGELFF. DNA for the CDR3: TGTGCCAGTAGTATATCCTACGGGGAGCTGTTTTTT.

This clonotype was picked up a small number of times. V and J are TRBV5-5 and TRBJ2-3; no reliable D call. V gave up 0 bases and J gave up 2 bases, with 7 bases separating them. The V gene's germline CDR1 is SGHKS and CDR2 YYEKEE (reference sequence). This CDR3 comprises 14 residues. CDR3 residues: CASSLAVATDTQYF. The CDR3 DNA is TGTGCCAGCAGCTTGGCCGTCGCCACAGATACGCAGTATTTT.

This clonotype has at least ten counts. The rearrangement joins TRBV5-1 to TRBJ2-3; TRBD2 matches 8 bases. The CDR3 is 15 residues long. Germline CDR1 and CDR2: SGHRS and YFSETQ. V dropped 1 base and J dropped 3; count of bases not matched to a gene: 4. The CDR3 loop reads CASSLLAGGTDTQYF. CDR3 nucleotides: TGCGCCAGCAGCTTGTTGGCGGGGGGAACAGATACGCAGTATTTT.

The CDR3 sequence is CASRRRDTEAFF. As DNA, the CDR3 is TGTGCCAGCAGGCGCAGGGACACTGAAGCTTTCTTT. The J gene is TRBJ1-1, the V gene TRBV25-1, with D perhaps TRBD1 (5 bases). Trimming stripped 6 bases from V and 3 bases from J, with 8 bases between. This CDR3 is built from 12 residues. Germline lookup yields CDR1 MGHDK and CDR2 SYGVNS.

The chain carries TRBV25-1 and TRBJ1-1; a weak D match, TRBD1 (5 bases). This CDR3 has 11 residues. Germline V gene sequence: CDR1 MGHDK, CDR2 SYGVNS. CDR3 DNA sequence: TGTGGTTCCAGGGCATTCGGTGAAGCTTTCTTT. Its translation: CGSRAFGEAFF.

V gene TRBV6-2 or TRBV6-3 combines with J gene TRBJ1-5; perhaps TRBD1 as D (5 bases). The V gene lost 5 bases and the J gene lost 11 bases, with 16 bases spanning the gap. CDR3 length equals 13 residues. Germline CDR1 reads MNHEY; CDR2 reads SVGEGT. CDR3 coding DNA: TGTGCCAGCAGTACGATAGCGCCGGGGGCCCAGCATTTT. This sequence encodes CASSTIAPGAQHF.

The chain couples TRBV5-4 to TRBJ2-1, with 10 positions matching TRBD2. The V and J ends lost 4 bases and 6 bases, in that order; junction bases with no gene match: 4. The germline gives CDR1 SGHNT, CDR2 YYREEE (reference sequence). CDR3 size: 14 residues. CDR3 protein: CASSVPSGGNEQFF. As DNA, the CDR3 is TGTGCCAGCAGCGTACCTAGCGGGGGCAATGAGCAGTTCTTC.

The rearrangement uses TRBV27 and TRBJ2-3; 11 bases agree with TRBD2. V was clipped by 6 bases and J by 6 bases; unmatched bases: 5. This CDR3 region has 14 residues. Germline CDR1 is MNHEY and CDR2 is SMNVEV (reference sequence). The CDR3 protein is CASSRTSGWDTQYF. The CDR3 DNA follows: TGTGCCAGCAGCCGGACTAGCGGGTGGGATACGCAGTATTTT.

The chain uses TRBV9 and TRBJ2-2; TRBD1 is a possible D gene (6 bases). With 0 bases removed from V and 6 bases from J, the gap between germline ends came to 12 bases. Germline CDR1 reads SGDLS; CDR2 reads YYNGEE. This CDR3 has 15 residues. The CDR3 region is CASSVGDIGAGELFF. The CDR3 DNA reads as TGTGCCAGCAGCGTAGGGGACATAGGGGCCGGGGAGCTGTTTTTT.

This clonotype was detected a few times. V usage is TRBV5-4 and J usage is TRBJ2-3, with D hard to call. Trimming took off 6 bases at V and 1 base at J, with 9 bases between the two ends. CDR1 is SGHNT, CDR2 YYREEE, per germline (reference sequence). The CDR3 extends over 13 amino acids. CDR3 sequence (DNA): TGTGCCAGCACCACCGTGGGCACAGATACGCAGTATTTT. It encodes CASTTVGTDTQYF.

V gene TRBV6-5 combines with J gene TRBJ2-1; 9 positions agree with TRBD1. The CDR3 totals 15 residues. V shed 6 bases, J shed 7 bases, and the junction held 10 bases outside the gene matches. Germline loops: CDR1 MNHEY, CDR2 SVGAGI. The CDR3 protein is CASRHRDRVRNEQFF. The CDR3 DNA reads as TGTGCCAGCAGGCACCGGGACAGGGTCCGAAATGAGCAGTTCTTC.

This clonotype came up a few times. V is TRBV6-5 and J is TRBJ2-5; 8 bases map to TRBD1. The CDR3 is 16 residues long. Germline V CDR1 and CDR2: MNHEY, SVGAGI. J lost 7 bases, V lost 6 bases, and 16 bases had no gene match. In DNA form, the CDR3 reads TGTGCCAGCAGCCCACCGGGACAGGACCCCTTTCGGACCCAGTACTTC. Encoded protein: CASSPPGQDPFRTQYF.

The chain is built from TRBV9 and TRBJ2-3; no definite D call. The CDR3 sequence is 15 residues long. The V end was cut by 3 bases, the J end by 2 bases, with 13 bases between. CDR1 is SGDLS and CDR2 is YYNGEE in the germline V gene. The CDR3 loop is CASSGKPPTTDTQYF. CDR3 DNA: TGTGCCAGCAGCGGAAAACCCCCGACCACAGATACGCAGTATTTT.

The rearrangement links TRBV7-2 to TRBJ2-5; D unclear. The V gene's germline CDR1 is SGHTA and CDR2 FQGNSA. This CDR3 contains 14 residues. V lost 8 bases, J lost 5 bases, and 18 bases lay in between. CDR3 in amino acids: CASSPARSSETQYF. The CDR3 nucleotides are TGTGCCAGCTCCCCGGCTCGGTCTTCCGAGACCCAGTACTTC.

DNA for the CDR3: TGCGCCAGCAACGGACAGAGGAACACTGAAGCTTTCTTT. Protein product: CASNGQRNTEAFF. This chain connects TRBV5-1 to TRBJ1-1, with TRBD1 as a possible D gene (6 bases). The CDR3 has 13 residues. V lost 6 bases and J lost 1, with 10 bases in between. CDR1 and CDR2 from the germline V gene are SGHRS and YFSETQ.

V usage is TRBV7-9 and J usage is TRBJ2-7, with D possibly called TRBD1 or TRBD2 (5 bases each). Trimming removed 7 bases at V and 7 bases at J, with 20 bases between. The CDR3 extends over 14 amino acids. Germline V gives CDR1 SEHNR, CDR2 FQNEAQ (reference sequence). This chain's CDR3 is CASTFSGQSGEQYF. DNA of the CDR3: TGTGCCAGCACCTTTTCAGGGCAATCGGGGGAGCAGTACTTC.